This paragraph covers one T cell receptor (beta chain) sequence. Its specific antigen is unknown. The sample holds no much larger clone one base away, and base qualities are not on file. TCRdb names Illumina HiSeq 2500 as the instrument used. Quantitative 5'-RACE with molecular barcodes was the method used to prepare the TCR beta libraries. As for the original processing: A new computational method, built on a probabilistic model of VDJ rearrangement, was used to identify disease-linked TCR variants. Starting from the raw public reads, TCRdb applied fastp trimming at Q25, assembled clones with MiXCR and retained in-frame beta chains. One record per CDR3 amino acid sequence lists the most common genes and DNA. The V and J calls reflect TCRdb's pipeline rather than the authors' work. The sample contains under 250,000 distinct CDR3 sequences, over 30% of them found a single time. Clones ranked in the top ten supply around 4% of the sample.

This sample was taken from a study of CD8 T cells in ankylosing spondylitis (dated by TCRdb to the late 2010s). Concerning the study at large: The study set out to find disease-linked TCR variants by profiling T cell receptor beta repertoires in ankylosing spondylitis patients and healthy donors. The full study cohort comprised some 27 ankylosing spondylitis patients and approximately 100 healthy donors. Peripheral blood was sampled, and synovial fluid was also collected from ankylosing spondylitis patients. What the study reported, not specific to this receptor: The disease-linked clones were reported as significantly enriched in matched synovial fluid samples from ankylosing spondylitis patients. The disease-linked clones had a CD8+ phenotype and were found at relatively low frequencies in peripheral blood. A TCR beta motif made up of fewer than 10 highly homologous amino acid variants appeared to be characteristic of blood from ankylosing spondylitis patients. Some motif variants were previously reported in synovial fluid and blood of reactive arthritis patients, suggesting common disease-initiation mechanisms.

The germline V gene specifies SGDLS as CDR1 and YYNGEE as CDR2. The CDR3 starts with the cysteine, ends with the phenylalanine, and has 17 residues. Only the CDR3 region is kept as DNA, spanning 51 bases read in frame from base 1. V loses 4 bases at its end and J loses 1 base; junction bases beyond the gene matches: 10. This clonotype was obtained from a male donor with ankylosing spondylitis or in good health (not recorded which). The sequenced sample was blood, either unsorted or a sorted T cell fraction (not recorded which). The V and J genes are TRBV9 and TRBJ2-2; 7 middle bases align to TRBD2. The DNA is as follows: TGTGCCAGCAGCCCCCGAGGGGCGGGGGAGAACACCGGGGAGCTGTTTTTT. Protein translation: CASSPRGAGENTGELFF.